This TCR beta chain stems from a study of graft-versus-host responses after intestinal transplantation. Clones were read by immunoSEQ multiplex PCR, and TCRdb kept only the in-frame ones, dropping some. The repertoire holds 40,000 or so clones, with around nine tenths as singletons. V was shortened by 5 bases and J by 6 bases, with 16 bases between the two germline ends. The length of the CDR3 is 15 residues. Germline-derived CDR1 and CDR2 are SEHNR and FQNEAQ (reference sequence). The chain combines TRBV7-9 with TRBJ1-4; D is unclear. This sequence originates from a human patient who received an intestinal transplant, so some T cells may come from the graft donor. Sequenced here: PBMCs, sampled around 280 days after transplant. CDR3 protein: CASSPSGSSYEKLFF. In DNA form, the CDR3 reads TGTGCCAGCAGCCCGTCAGGTAGTTCGTATGAAAAACTGTTTTTT.